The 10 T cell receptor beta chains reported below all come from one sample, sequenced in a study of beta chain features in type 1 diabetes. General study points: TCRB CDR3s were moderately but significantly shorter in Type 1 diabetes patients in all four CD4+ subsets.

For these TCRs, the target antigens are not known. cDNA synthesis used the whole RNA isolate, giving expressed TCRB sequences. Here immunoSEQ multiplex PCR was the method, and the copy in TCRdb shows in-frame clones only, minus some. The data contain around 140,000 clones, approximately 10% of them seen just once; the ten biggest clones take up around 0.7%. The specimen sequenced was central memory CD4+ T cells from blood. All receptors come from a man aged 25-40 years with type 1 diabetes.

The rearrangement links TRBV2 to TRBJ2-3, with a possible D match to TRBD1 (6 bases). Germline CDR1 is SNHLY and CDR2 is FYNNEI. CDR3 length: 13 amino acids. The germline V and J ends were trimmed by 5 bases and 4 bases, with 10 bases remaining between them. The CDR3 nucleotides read TGTGCCAGCAGTCCGACAGGTTCAGATACGCAGTATTTT. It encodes CASSPTGSDTQYF.

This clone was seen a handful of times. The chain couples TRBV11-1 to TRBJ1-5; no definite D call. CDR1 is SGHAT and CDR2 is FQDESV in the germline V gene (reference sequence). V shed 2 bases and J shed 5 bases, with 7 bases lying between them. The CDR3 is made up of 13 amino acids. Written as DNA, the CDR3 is TGTGCCAGCAGCTTAAGCATTGATCAGCCCCAGCATTTT. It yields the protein CASSLSIDQPQHF. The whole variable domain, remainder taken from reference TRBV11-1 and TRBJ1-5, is EAEVAQSPRYKITEKSQAVAFWCDPISGHATLYWYRQILGQGPELLVQFQDESVVDDSQLPKDRFSAERLKGVDSTLKIQPAELGDSAMYLCASSLSIDQPQHFGDGTRLSIL.

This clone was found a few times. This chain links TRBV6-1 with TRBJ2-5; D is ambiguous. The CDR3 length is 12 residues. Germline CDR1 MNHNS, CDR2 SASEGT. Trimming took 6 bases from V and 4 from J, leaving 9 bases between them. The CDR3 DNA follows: TGTGCCAGCAGCGCCGGAGTAGAGACCCAGTACTTC. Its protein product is CASSAGVETQYF.

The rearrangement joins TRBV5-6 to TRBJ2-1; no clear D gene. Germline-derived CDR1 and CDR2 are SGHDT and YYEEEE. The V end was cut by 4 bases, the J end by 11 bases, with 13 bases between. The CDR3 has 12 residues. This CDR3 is CASSPPAGQQFF. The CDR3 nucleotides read TGTGCCAGCAGCCCCCCCGCAGGCCAGCAGTTCTTC.

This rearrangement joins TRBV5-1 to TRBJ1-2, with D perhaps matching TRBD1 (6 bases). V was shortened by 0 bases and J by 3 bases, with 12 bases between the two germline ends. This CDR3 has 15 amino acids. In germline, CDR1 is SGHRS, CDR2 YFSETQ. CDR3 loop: CASSLVPSGDYGYTF. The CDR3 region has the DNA TGCGCCAGCAGCTTGGTCCCCTCAGGGGACTATGGCTACACCTTC.

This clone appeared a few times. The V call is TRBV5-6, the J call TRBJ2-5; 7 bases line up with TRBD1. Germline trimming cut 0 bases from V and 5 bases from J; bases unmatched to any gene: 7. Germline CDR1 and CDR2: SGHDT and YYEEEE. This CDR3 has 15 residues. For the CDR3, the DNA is TGTGCCAGCAGCTTGGGAGACAGGGAACACGAGACCCAGTACTTC. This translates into CASSLGDREHETQYF. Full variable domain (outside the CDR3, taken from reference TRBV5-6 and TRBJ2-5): DAGVTQSPTHLIKTRGQQVTLRCSPKSGHDTVSWYQQALGQGPQFIFQYYEEEERQRGNFPDRFSGHQFPNYSSELNVNALLLGDSALYLCASSLGDREHETQYFGPGTRLLVL.

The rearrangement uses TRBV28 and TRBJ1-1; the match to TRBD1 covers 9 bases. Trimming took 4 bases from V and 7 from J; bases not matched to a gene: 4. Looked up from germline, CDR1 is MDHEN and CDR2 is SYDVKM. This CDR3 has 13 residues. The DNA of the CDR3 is TGTGCCAGCAGTTCCGGACAGGGGTTTGAAGCTTTCTTT. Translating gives CASSSGQGFEAFF.

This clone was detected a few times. The CDR3 here is CASKGGGAYEQYF. CDR3 DNA sequence: TGTGCCAGCAAGGGCGGGGGGGCCTACGAGCAGTACTTC. The gene calls are TRBV28 and TRBJ2-7; 9 nucleotides line up with TRBD2. From germline, CDR1 is MDHEN and CDR2 SYDVKM. The V gene end was trimmed by 7 bases and the J gene end by 2 bases; junction bases not matched to a gene: 3. The CDR3 runs to 13 residues.

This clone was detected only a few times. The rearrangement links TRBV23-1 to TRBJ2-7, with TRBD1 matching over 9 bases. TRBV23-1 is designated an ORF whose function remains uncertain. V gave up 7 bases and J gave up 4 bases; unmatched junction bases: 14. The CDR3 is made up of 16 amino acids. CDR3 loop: CASTPSRDRVFYEQYF. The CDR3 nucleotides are TGCGCCAGCACCCCCTCCCGGGACAGGGTGTTTTACGAGCAGTACTTC.

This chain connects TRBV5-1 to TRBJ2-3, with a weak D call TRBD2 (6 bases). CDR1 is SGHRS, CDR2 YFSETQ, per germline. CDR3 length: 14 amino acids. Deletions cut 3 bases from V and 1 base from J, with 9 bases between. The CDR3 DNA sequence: TGCGCCAGCAGCTGGGGACTCGGCACAGATACGCAGTATTTT. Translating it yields CASSWGLGTDTQYF.